This TCR beta chain was obtained from a study of regulatory T cells in long-lasting Graves disease (dated by TCRdb to the early 2020s). About the full investigation: Persistent Graves' disease was defined as persistently positive TSH receptor autoantibodies together with antithyroid drug treatment for over 5 years. This study used TCR sequencing and RNA sequencing of peripheral blood to compare persistent Graves' disease patients against newly diagnosed Graves' disease patients. The study was conducted in China and was registered as a clinical trial. A total of roughly 35 samples underwent TCR sequencing: around 13 from persistent and around 20 from newly diagnosed Graves' disease patients. In the clinical cohort, patients with persistent Graves' disease had used antithyroid drugs for an average of about 9.3 years. What the research found in general, with its limitations: The small sample size was acknowledged by the authors as a limitation that may reduce accuracy. Sequencing and analysis were restricted to the TCR beta chain. TRBV28, TRBJ1-2 and TRBJ2-5 were preferentially used in persistent disease, while TRBV20-1 and TRBJ2-1 were favored in newly diagnosed disease. Compared with newly diagnosed patients, persistent Graves' disease patients had lower TCR Shannon entropy and fewer highly expanded clones, which suggests clonal expansion. Patients with persistent disease shared more public clonotypes (around 3,000) than newly diagnosed patients did (966). The study examined only peripheral blood because the primary lesion, thyroid tissue, could not be accessed.

Turning to this clonotype: Its antigen is still unknown. The record has no base qualities; no much larger clone is one base away.

Library preparation employed multiplex PCR. These reads were obtained on an Illumina HiSeq 4000. iRepertoire HTBI primers and Arm-PCR amplification of CDR3 regions were used to construct TCR beta libraries. Before sequencing, the PCR products went through gel purification. In the authors' own workflow: A total of around 59 TRBV and 14 TRBJ segments were identified across samples and were used for gene usage analysis of CDR3 amino acid clonotypes. COPE and FqMerger were used to merge the filtered high-quality paired reads into contigs. BLAST was used to align contigs to the IMGT TRBV, TRBD and TRBJ reference genes, and CDR3 was defined following IMGT. Clonotypes above 0.1% frequency were classified as highly expanded clones. Shannon entropy was used to measure repertoire diversity, and the Gini coefficient was used to measure V-J evenness. Public clonotypes were defined as clonotypes shared by more than one individual. The raw public data were reprocessed by TCRdb itself: fastp quality trimming at Q25, MiXCR clonotype calling, in-frame beta chains only. Each record represents a unique CDR3 protein, reported with the most common genes and DNA among its rows. The V and J calls, along with clone size, are taken from TCRdb and not from the paper's own processing. A total of around 460,000 distinct CDR3 sequences appear in this sample, less than 25% of them only once. Roughly 14% of the sample comes from the top ten.

V was cut back by 5 bases and J by 3 bases, leaving a gap of 8 bases between them. From the cysteine up to the phenylalanine, the CDR3 has a length of 12 residues. The CDR3 DNA has 36 bases and is translated from base 1. CDR1 is given as SGHTA and CDR2 as FQGNSA, both from the germline V gene. Per the publication, the time point label means: persistent/refractory GD, antithyroid drugs over 5 years with positive TRAb. For both TCR sequencing and RNA sequencing, RNA was extracted from PBMCs using TRIzol. The diagnosis of Graves' disease followed American Thyroid Association guidelines. Recruitment of patients was carried out at an endocrinology department in Xi'an, China. Each patient gave about 8.1 milliliters of peripheral blood, collected in an EDTA anticoagulant tube. PBMCs were isolated by Ficoll Paque Plus density gradient separation without further T cell sorting. An Agilent 2100 Bioanalyzer and agarose gel were used to check RNA quality, and a NanoDrop 2000 was used to measure RNA concentration.

The sequence derives from a female donor with Graves disease. The sample was peripheral blood mononuclear cells (PBMCs), taken when the disease was refractory, from a patient treated with antithyroid drugs. The chain is encoded by TRBV7-2 joined to TRBJ2-7, with the D segment identity uncertain. The CDR3 in this case is CASSPSFYEQYF. The bases read TGTGCCAGCAGCCCTAGTTTCTACGAGCAGTACTTC. Outside the CDR3, residues come from the reference TRBV7-2 and TRBJ2-7 proteins, so the full variable domain is: GAGVSQSPSNKVTEKGKDVELRCDPISGHTALYWYRQSLGQGLEFLIYFQGNSAPDKSGLPSDRFSAERTGGSVSTLTIQRTQQEDSAVYLCASSPSFYEQYFGPGTRLTVT.